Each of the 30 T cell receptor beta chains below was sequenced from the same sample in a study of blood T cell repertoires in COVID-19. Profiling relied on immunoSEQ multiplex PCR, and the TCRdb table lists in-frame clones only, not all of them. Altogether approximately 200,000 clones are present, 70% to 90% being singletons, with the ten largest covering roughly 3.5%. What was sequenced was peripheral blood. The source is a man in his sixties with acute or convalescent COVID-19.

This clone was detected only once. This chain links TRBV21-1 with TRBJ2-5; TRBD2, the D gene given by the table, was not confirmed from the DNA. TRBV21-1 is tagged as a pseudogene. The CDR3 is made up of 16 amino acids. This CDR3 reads CASSKNSERGQETQYF. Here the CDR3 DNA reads TGTGCCAGCAGCAAAAATTCGGAGCGGGGGCAAGAGACCCAGTACTTC.

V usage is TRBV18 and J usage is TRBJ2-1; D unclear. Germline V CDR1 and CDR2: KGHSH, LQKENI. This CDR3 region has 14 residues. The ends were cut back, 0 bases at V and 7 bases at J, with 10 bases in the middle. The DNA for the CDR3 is TGTGCCAGCTCACCACCGAGTAAAGCGAATGAGCAGTTCTTC. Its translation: CASSPPSKANEQFF.

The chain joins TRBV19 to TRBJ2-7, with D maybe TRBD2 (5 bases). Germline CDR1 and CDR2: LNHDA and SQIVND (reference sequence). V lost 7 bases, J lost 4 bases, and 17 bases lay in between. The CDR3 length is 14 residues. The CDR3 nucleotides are TGTGCCAGTAAGGGAGACTTCTTCGCGTACGAGCAGTACTTC. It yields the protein CASKGDFFAYEQYF.

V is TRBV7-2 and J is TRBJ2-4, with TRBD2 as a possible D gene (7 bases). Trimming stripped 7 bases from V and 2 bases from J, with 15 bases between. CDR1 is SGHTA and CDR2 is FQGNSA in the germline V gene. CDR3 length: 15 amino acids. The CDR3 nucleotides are TGTGCCAGCAATGAGGGGGGGGTGACCAAAAACATTCAGTACTTC. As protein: CASNEGGVTKNIQYF.

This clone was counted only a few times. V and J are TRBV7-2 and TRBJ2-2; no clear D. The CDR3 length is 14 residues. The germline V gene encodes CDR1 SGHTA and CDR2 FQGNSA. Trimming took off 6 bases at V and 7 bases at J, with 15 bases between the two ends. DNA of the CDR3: TGTGCCAGCAGAGATAGATCTGCGGTCGGGGAGCTGTTTTTT. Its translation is CASRDRSAVGELFF.

This CDR3 reads CSAIDREAFF. The CDR3 bases are TGCAGTGCTATCGACAGGGAAGCTTTCTTT. This chain links TRBV20-1 with TRBJ1-1, with D perhaps TRBD1 (6 bases). Trimming stripped 4 bases from V and 8 bases from J, with 8 bases between. CDR3 length equals 10 residues. In germline, CDR1 is DFQATT, CDR2 SNEGSKA (reference sequence).

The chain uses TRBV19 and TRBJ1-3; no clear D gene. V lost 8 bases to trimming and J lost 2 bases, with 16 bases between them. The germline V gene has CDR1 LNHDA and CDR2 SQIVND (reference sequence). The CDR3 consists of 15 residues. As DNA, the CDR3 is TGTGCCAGTTCGATATCTCTGGCCCCTGGAAACACCATATATTTT. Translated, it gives CASSISLAPGNTIYF.

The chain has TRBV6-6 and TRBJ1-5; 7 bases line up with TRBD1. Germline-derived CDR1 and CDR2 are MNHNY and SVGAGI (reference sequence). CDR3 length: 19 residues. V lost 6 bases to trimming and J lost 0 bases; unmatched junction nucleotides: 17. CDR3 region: CASSLGQRKGAYSNQPQHF. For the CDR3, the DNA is TGTGCCAGCAGCTTGGGACAGCGGAAAGGGGCCTATAGCAATCAGCCCCAGCATTTT.

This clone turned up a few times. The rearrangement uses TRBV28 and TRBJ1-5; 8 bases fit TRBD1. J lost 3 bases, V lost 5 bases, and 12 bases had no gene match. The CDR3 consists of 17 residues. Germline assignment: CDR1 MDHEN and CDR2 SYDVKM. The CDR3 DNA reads TGTGCCAGCAGTCTCATCCAGGACAGGGTCACCAATCAGCCCCAGCATTTT. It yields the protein CASSLIQDRVTNQPQHF.

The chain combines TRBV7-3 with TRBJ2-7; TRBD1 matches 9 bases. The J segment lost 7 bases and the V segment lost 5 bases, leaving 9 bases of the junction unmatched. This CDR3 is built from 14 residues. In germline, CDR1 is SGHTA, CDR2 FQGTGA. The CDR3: CASSEGQGVREQYF. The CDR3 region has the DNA TGTGCCAGCAGCGAGGGACAGGGAGTGAGGGAGCAGTACTTC.

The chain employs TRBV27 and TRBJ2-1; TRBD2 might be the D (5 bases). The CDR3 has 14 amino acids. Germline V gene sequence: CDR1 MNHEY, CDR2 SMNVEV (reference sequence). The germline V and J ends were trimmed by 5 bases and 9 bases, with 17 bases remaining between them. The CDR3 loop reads CASSPPGSLGEQFF. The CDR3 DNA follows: TGTGCCAGCAGTCCTCCGGGAAGCCTGGGTGAGCAGTTCTTC.

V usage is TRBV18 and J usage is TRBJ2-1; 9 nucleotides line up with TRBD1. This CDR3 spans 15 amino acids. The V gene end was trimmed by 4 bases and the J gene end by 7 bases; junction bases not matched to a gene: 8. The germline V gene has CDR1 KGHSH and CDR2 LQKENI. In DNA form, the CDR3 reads TGTGCCAGCTCACTTCAAACCGGGACAGGGAATGAGCAGTTCTTC. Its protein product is CASSLQTGTGNEQFF.

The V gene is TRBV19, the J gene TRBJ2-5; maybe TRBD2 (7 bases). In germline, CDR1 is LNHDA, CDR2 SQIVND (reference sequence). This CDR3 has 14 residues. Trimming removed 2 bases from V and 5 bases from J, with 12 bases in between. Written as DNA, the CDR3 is TGTGCCAGTAGTATAACGGGGGGCAGGGAGACCCAGTACTTC. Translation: CASSITGGRETQYF.

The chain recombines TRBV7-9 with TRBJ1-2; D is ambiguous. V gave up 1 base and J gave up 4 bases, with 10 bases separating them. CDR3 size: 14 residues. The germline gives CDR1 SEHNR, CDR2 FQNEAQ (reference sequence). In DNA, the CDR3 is TGTGCCAGCAGCTTAGAAGGGAGGGCCTATGGCTACACCTTC. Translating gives CASSLEGRAYGYTF.

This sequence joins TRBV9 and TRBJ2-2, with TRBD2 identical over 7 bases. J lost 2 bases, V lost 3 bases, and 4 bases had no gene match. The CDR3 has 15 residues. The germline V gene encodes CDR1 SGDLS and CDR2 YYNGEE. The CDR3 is CASSARDYNTGELFF. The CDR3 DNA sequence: TGTGCCAGCAGCGCCCGGGACTATAACACCGGGGAGCTGTTTTTT.

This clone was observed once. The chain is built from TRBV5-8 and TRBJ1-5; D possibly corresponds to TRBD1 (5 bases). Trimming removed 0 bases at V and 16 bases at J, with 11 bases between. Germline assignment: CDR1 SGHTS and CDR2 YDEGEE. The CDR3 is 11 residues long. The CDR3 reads CASSLGRGNHF. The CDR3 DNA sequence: TGTGCCAGCAGCTTGGGGAGGGGAAATCATTTT.

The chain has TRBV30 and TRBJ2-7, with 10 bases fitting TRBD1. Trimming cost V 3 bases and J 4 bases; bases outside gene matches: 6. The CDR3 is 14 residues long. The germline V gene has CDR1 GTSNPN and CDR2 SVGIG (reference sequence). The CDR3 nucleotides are TGTGCCTGGAGAAAAGGACAGGGGGTTTACGAGCAGTACTTC. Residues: CAWRKGQGVYEQYF.

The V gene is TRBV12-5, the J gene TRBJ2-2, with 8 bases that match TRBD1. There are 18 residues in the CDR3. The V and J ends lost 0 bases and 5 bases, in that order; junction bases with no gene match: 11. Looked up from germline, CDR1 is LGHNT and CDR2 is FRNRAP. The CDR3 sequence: CASGLVVGTGSRTGELFF. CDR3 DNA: TGTGCTAGTGGTTTGGTAGTCGGGACAGGCTCTAGGACCGGGGAGCTGTTTTTT.

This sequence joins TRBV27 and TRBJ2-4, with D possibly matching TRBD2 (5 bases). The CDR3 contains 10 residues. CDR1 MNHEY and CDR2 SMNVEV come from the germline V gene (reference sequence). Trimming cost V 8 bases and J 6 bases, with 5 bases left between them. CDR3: CASGGNIQYF. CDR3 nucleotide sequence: TGTGCCAGCGGAGGAAACATTCAGTACTTC.

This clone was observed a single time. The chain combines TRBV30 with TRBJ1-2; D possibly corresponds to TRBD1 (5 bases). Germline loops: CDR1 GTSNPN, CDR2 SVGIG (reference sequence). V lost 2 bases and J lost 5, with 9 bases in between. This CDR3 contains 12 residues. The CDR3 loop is CAWSSRQYGYTF. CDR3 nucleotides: TGTGCCTGGAGTTCGCGACAGTATGGCTACACCTTC.

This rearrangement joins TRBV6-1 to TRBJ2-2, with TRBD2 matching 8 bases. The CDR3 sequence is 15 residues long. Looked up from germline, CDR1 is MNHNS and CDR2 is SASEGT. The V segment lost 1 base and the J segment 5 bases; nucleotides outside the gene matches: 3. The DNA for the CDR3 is TGTGCCAGCAGTGAAGGCGGGAGGCGAACCGGGGAGCTGTTTTTT. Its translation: CASSEGGRRTGELFF.

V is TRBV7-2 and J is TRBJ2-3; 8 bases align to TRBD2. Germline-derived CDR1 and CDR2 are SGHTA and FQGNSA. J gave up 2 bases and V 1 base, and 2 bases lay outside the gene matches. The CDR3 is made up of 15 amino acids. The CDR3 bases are TGTGCCAGCAGCTTAGTAGCGGGGTCCACAGATACGCAGTATTTT. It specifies CASSLVAGSTDTQYF. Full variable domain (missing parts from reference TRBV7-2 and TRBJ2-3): GAGVSQSPSNKVTEKGKDVELRCDPISGHTALYWYRQSLGQGLEFLIYFQGNSAPDKSGLPSDRFSAERTGGSVSTLTIQRTQQEDSAVYLCASSLVAGSTDTQYFGPGTRLTVL.

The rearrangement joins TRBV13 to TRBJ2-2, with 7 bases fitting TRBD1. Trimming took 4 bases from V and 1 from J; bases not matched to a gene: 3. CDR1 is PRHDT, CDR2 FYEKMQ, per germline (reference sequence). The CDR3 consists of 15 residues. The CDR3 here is CASSSRQGNTGELFF. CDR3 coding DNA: TGTGCCAGCAGCTCTCGACAGGGGAACACCGGGGAGCTGTTTTTT.

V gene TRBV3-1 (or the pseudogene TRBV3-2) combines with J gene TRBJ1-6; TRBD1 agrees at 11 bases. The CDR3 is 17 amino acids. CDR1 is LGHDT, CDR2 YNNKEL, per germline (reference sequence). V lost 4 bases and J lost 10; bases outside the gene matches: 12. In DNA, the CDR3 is TGTGCCAGCAGCCGCGGACAGGGGGCGCTAGTCCGATCACCCCTCCACTTT. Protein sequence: CASSRGQGALVRSPLHF.

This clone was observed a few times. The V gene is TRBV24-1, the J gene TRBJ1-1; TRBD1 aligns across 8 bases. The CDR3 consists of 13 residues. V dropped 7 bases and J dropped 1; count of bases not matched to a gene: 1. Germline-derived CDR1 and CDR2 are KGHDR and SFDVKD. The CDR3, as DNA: TGTGCCACCAGGGACAGGGCGAACACTGAAGCTTTCTTT. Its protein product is CATRDRANTEAFF.

DNA for the CDR3: TGTGCCAGCAGTCGGACTAGCGGGGCTGCCTACGAGCAGTACTTC. Residues: CASSRTSGAAYEQYF. V gene TRBV6-2 or TRBV6-3 combines with J gene TRBJ2-7; 12 nucleotides agree with TRBD2. The V gene's germline CDR1 is MNHEY and CDR2 SVGEGT. The CDR3 length is 15 residues. The junction had 4 bases not matched to a gene; V was cut back by 5 bases and J by 2 bases.

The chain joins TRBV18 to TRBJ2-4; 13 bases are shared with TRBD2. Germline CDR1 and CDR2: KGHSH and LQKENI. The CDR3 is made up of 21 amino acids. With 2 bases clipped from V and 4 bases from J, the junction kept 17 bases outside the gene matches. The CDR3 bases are TGTGCCAGCTCACCAGTGGTTGTCCGATGGACTAGCGGGAGAGAAAAAAACATTCAGTACTTC. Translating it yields CASSPVVVRWTSGREKNIQYF. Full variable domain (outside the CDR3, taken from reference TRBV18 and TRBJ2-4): NAGVMQNPRHLVRRRGQEARLRCSPMKGHSHVYWYRQLPEEGLKFMVYLQKENIIDESGMPKERFSAEFPKEGPSILRIQQVVRGDSAAYFCASSPVVVRWTSGREKNIQYFGAGTRLSVL.

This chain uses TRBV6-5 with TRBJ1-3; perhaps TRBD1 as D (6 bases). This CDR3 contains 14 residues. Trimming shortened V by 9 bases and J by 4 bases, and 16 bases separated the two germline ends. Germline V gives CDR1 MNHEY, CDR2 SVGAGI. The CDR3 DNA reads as TGTGCCAGTGAGACAGGAGACGGAGGAAACACCATATATTTT. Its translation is CASETGDGGNTIYF.

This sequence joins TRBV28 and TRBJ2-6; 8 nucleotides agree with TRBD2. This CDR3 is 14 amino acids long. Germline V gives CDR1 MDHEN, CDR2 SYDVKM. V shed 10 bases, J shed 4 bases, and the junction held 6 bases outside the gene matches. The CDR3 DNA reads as TGTGCCACCGGGGGGGGGACAGGGGCCAACGTCCTGACTTTC. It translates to CATGGGTGANVLTF.

The CDR3 region has the DNA TGCGCCAGCAGCTTGGCGGCAGGCCCTCGCGAGCAGTACTTC. Protein: CASSLAAGPREQYF. The J gene is TRBJ2-7, the V gene TRBV5-1, with D unresolved. Germline lookup yields CDR1 SGHRS and CDR2 YFSETQ. With 0 bases removed from V and 6 bases from J, the gap between germline ends came to 13 bases. This CDR3 region has 14 residues.